A selection of T cell receptor beta chains follows, all from one sample in a study of blood T cells in healthy people across ages. MiXCR, applied by TCRdb to the 5' RACE reads, yields one record per CDR3 protein. The table lists hundreds of thousands of distinct CDR3 sequences, about half of them singletons. Sequencing input: blood. All receptors come from a woman in her sixties or seventies in good health. CDR3s include the opening cysteine and the closing phenylalanine or tryptophan. The D gene is left open where the match is weak. Expanded clones get a size class; other rows say once, few or many, or leave the size out.

clone_size: few
v_call: TRBV20-1
d_call: NA
j_call: TRBJ2-1
cdr3_nt: TGCAGTGCTAGAAGGTCACAGAACAATGAGCAGTTCTTC
cdr3_aa: CSARRSQNNEQFF

clone_size: few
v_call: TRBV21-1
d_call: NA
j_call: TRBJ1-5
cdr3_nt: TGTGCCAGCAGCCACCTTTCTCGGGACAGGGGGCGGGACAATCAGCCCCAGCATTTT
cdr3_aa: CASSHLSRDRGRDNQPQHF

clone_size: NA
v_call: TRBV10-3
d_call: TRBD1
j_call: TRBJ1-2
cdr3_nt: TGTGCCATCAGTGAGGCGGGACAGGGCTATGGCTACACCTTC
cdr3_aa: CAISEAGQGYGYTF

clone_size: few
v_call: TRBV29-1
d_call: NA
j_call: TRBJ1-2
cdr3_nt: TGCAGCGTTCTAAAGCAGGAGGGGAAGTATGGCTACACCTTC
cdr3_aa: CSVLKQEGKYGYTF

clone_size: few
v_call: TRBV29-1
d_call: NA
j_call: TRBJ2-5
cdr3_nt: TGCAGCGTTGAGACGGGAACCGTCCTAGGAGAGACCCAGTACTTC
cdr3_aa: CSVETGTVLGETQYF

clone_size: few
v_call: TRBV7-9
d_call: NA
j_call: TRBJ2-3
cdr3_nt: TGTGCCAGCAGCTTAGAGTTGGTACCTGCCACAGATACGCAGTATTTT
cdr3_aa: CASSLELVPATDTQYF

clone_size: NA
v_call: TRBV3-1
d_call: TRBD2
j_call: TRBJ2-7
cdr3_nt: TGTGCCAGCAGGCCCGGACTAGCAGTTTACGAGCAGTACTTC
cdr3_aa: CASRPGLAVYEQYF

clone_size: NA
v_call: TRBV28
d_call: TRBD1
j_call: TRBJ1-4
cdr3_nt: TGTGCCAGCAGCTACCCTAGGACAGGAACTAATGAAAAACTGTTTTTT
cdr3_aa: CASSYPRTGTNEKLFF

clone_size: few
v_call: TRBV20-1
d_call: TRBD1
j_call: TRBJ1-6
cdr3_nt: TGCAGTGCTAGTGTAGGACAGGGGTATTATAATTCACCCCTCCACTTT
cdr3_aa: CSASVGQGYYNSPLHF

clone_size: NA
v_call: TRBV6-2/TRBV6-3
d_call: NA
j_call: TRBJ2-7
cdr3_nt: TGTGCCAGCAGTTACTCGAGCCAGGACGGCTCCTACGAGCAGTACTTC
cdr3_aa: CASSYSSQDGSYEQYF

clone_size: NA
v_call: TRBV6-4
d_call: TRBD2
j_call: TRBJ2-5
cdr3_nt: TGTGCCAGCAGTAGCGGGATGGGGCAGTACTTC
cdr3_aa: CASSSGMGQYF

clone_size: NA
v_call: TRBV25-1
d_call: NA
j_call: TRBJ1-3
cdr3_nt: TGTGCCAGCAGTGCTTCTTGGGGGACTGGAAACACCATATATTTT
cdr3_aa: CASSASWGTGNTIYF

clone_size: NA
v_call: TRBV5-6
d_call: NA
j_call: TRBJ2-7
cdr3_nt: TGTGCCAGCAGCTTAATCAGGGTATCCTACGAGCAGTACTTC
cdr3_aa: CASSLIRVSYEQYF

clone_size: NA
v_call: TRBV29-1
d_call: TRBD2
j_call: TRBJ2-4
cdr3_nt: TGCAGCGTTGAAGGTAGAACTAGCGAGAGCAAAAACATTCAGTACTTC
cdr3_aa: CSVEGRTSESKNIQYF

clone_size: NA
v_call: TRBV20-1
d_call: TRBD2
j_call: TRBJ2-7
cdr3_nt: TGCAGTGCTAGAGAACTAGCGGTCCTCTACGAGCAGTACTTC
cdr3_aa: CSARELAVLYEQYF

clone_size: NA
v_call: TRBV5-1
d_call: NA
j_call: TRBJ1-2
cdr3_nt: TGCGCCAGCAGTTTCGGCGGGGAAGGCTACACCTTC
cdr3_aa: CASSFGGEGYTF

clone_size: few
v_call: TRBV3-1
d_call: NA
j_call: TRBJ2-7
cdr3_nt: TGTGCCAGCAGCCAAGGGCCCAGGATGGAGCAGTACTTC
cdr3_aa: CASSQGPRMEQYF

clone_size: few
v_call: TRBV11-1
d_call: NA
j_call: TRBJ2-7
cdr3_nt: TGTGCCAGCACCTCCAACTACGAGCAGTACTTC
cdr3_aa: CASTSNYEQYF

clone_size: once
v_call: TRBV7-9
d_call: NA
j_call: TRBJ1-2
cdr3_nt: TGTGCCAGCAGCTTAGTCGGGGCCCATGGCTACACCTTC
cdr3_aa: CASSLVGAHGYTF

clone_size: NA
v_call: TRBV11-2
d_call: TRBD2
j_call: TRBJ2-1
cdr3_nt: TGTGCCAGCAGCTTAGTTCTAGCGGGAACTGGGGGTGAGCAGTTCTTC
cdr3_aa: CASSLVLAGTGGEQFF

clone_size: NA
v_call: TRBV3-1
d_call: TRBD2
j_call: TRBJ2-1
cdr3_nt: TGTGCCAGCAGCCGACGCACGACTAGCTTGGGGTTTCATGAGCAGTTCTTC
cdr3_aa: CASSRRTTSLGFHEQFF

clone_size: NA
v_call: TRBV7-2
d_call: NA
j_call: TRBJ1-2
cdr3_nt: TGTGCCAGCAGGACGACTTTTCAAACCCAGGGGAGAGTTAACGGCTACACCTTC
cdr3_aa: CASRTTFQTQGRVNGYTF

clone_size: NA
v_call: TRBV20-1
d_call: NA
j_call: TRBJ1-5
cdr3_nt: TGCAGGGCTAGAGATCCAGATCAGCCCCAGCATTTT
cdr3_aa: CRARDPDQPQHF

clone_size: NA
v_call: TRBV29-1
d_call: NA
j_call: TRBJ2-7
cdr3_nt: TGCAGCGTCAAAACAGACAGGAGCCCCTACGAGCAGTACTTC
cdr3_aa: CSVKTDRSPYEQYF

clone_size: NA
v_call: TRBV4-3
d_call: TRBD1
j_call: TRBJ1-2
cdr3_nt: TGCGCCAGCAGCCCCGGCCCAACAGGGGCCGAACTCTATGGCTACACCTTC
cdr3_aa: CASSPGPTGAELYGYTF

clone_size: NA
v_call: TRBV3-1
d_call: TRBD2
j_call: TRBJ2-3
cdr3_nt: TGTGCCAGCAGCCAGGCGGGAGCGAAAGATACGCAGTATTTT
cdr3_aa: CASSQAGAKDTQYF

clone_size: few
v_call: TRBV2
d_call: NA
j_call: TRBJ2-5
cdr3_nt: TGTGCCAGCAGCGGGGAGTCCGGGTTTATATTGGGAGAGACCCAGTACTTC
cdr3_aa: CASSGESGFILGETQYF